Shown below are 26 T cell receptor beta chains from a single sample sequenced in a study of hypomethylating agent response in myelodysplastic syndrome. TCRdb keeps only in-frame clones here, not all; method: immunoSEQ multiplex PCR. This table has about 3,500 clones, roughly four fifths appearing once. The sample consisted of bone marrow, taken before or after starting hypomethylating agent treatment for myelodysplastic syndrome (not recorded which). These TCRs come from a human donor with myelodysplastic syndrome.

The V and J genes are TRBV19 and TRBJ2-5, with TRBD1 identical over 8 bases. The V and J ends lost 0 bases and 4 bases, in that order; junction bases with no gene match: 10. Germline V lookup: CDR1 LNHDA, CDR2 SQIVND (reference sequence). The CDR3 covers 17 residues. CDR3 nucleotides: TGTGCCAGTAGTATAGATCACGGCAGGGGGCCGGGAGAGACCCAGTACTTC. This gives the protein CASSIDHGRGPGETQYF.

This chain connects TRBV4-2 to TRBJ2-1, with D unclear. The germline gives CDR1 LGHNA, CDR2 YNFKEQ. Trimming took 0 bases from V and 5 from J, leaving 11 bases between them. The CDR3 is made up of 15 amino acids. The DNA for the CDR3 is TGTGCCAGCAGCCAAGATAGCACAGCCAACAATGAGCAGTTCTTC. Protein sequence: CASSQDSTANNEQFF.

This clone was seen a handful of times. The chain employs TRBV9 and TRBJ2-2; 8 nucleotides match TRBD1. The CDR3 extends over 16 amino acids. Germline CDR1 and CDR2: SGDLS and YYNGEE. The V segment lost 0 bases and the J segment 3 bases; nucleotides outside the gene matches: 4. In nucleotides, the CDR3 is TGTGCCAGCAGCGTAGGGGCAGGGGGCTACACCGGGGAGCTGTTTTTT. It translates to CASSVGAGGYTGELFF. Based on the CDR3 plus reference TRBV9 and TRBJ2-2, the full variable domain is DSGVTQTPKHLITATGQRVTLRCSPRSGDLSVYWYQQSLDQGLQFLIQYYNGEERAKGNILERFSAQQFPDLHSELNLSSLELGDSALYFCASSVGAGGYTGELFFGEGSRLTVL.

This clone was found a few times. This chain connects TRBV27 to TRBJ1-6; no definite D call. Trimming cost V 1 base and J 6 bases, with 4 bases left between them. The CDR3 has 13 residues. Germline V gene data show CDR1 as MNHEY and CDR2 as SMNVEV (reference sequence). CDR3 in DNA: TGTGCCAGCAGTTTATTTGTTAATTCACCCCTCCACTTT. It codes for CASSLFVNSPLHF.

The V call is TRBV28, the J call TRBJ2-7; D is unclear. The length of the CDR3 is 14 residues. V lost 9 bases and J 0 bases, leaving 15 bases between the germline ends. Germline lookup yields CDR1 MDHEN and CDR2 SYDVKM. CDR3 region: CASKPPHSSYEQYF. Written as DNA, the CDR3 is TGTGCCAGTAAACCTCCCCATAGCTCCTACGAGCAGTACTTC.

The chain links TRBV28 to TRBJ1-1; D is ambiguous. V was clipped by 5 bases and J by 1 base, with 14 bases between them. From germline, CDR1 is MDHEN and CDR2 SYDVKM. The CDR3 sequence is 15 residues long. This chain's CDR3 is CASSARRTGNTEAFF. The CDR3 DNA reads as TGTGCCAGCAGTGCCAGGAGGACCGGGAACACTGAAGCTTTCTTT.

This chain connects TRBV7-8 to TRBJ2-5; D possibly corresponds to TRBD1 (5 bases). Germline V CDR1 and CDR2: SGHVS, FQNEAQ. V lost 5 bases and J 0 bases, leaving 22 bases between the germline ends. This CDR3 contains 18 residues. The CDR3 DNA reads as TGTGCCAGCAGCCATCCCAGGGCCCCCCTTTCGTACCAAGAGACCCAGTACTTC. Protein: CASSHPRAPLSYQETQYF.

This chain uses TRBV5-6 with TRBJ1-1; D is uncertain. This CDR3 contains 15 residues. Germline-derived CDR1 and CDR2 are SGHDT and YYEEEE. Trimming left V 1 base short and J 5 bases short, with 15 bases between. DNA for the CDR3: TGTGCCAGCAGCTTGACGACCGTCGCAAAGACTGAAGCTTTCTTT. Translation: CASSLTTVAKTEAFF. The variable domain in full, completed from reference TRBV5-6 and TRBJ1-1, reads DAGVTQSPTHLIKTRGQQVTLRCSPKSGHDTVSWYQQALGQGPQFIFQYYEEEERQRGNFPDRFSGHQFPNYSSELNVNALLLGDSALYLCASSLTTVAKTEAFFGQGTRLTVV.

This clone has more than one count but fewer than ten. The V and J genes are TRBV5-4 and TRBJ1-5, with D unclear. V lost 0 bases and J lost 7, with 8 bases in between. CDR1 and CDR2 (germline): SGHNT, YYREEE (reference sequence). This CDR3 comprises 13 residues. The CDR3 loop reads CASSLDPSQPQHF. The DNA of the CDR3 is TGTGCCAGCAGCTTGGACCCCTCCCAGCCCCAGCATTTT.

The J gene is TRBJ1-1, the V gene TRBV6-6, with D perhaps matching TRBD1 (5 bases). V shed 6 bases and J shed 1 base, with 12 bases lying between them. Looked up from germline, CDR1 is MNHNY and CDR2 is SVGAGI (reference sequence). This CDR3 has 14 residues. CDR3: CASRPGLTNTEAFF. CDR3 bases: TGTGCCAGCAGGCCGGGACTGACGAACACTGAAGCTTTCTTT.

CDR3 amino acids: CASSQLGGDFEKLFF. The CDR3 DNA is TGTGCCAGCAGCCAACTAGGCGGTGACTTTGAAAAACTGTTTTTT. The rearrangement joins TRBV16 to TRBJ1-4, with D unclear. Germline V lookup: CDR1 KGHSY, CDR2 FQNENV. The CDR3 has 15 residues. Trimming stripped 2 bases from V and 7 bases from J, with 14 bases between.

The chain has TRBV18 and TRBJ2-7; 9 nucleotides match TRBD2. CDR3 length: 16 amino acids. Germline V gene lookup returns CDR1 KGHSH and CDR2 LQKENI. V trimming: 1 base; J trimming: 2 bases; junction bases outside the gene matches: 6. CDR3 region: CASSPRPSSGTYEQYF. CDR3 nucleotide sequence: TGTGCCAGCTCACCACGACCATCTAGCGGGACCTACGAGCAGTACTTC. The entire variable domain, with the rest obtained from reference TRBV18 and TRBJ2-7, is as follows: NAGVMQNPRHLVRRRGQEARLRCSPMKGHSHVYWYRQLPEEGLKFMVYLQKENIIDESGMPKERFSAEFPKEGPSILRIQQVVRGDSAAYFCASSPRPSSGTYEQYFGPGTRLTVT.

The gene calls are TRBV6-8 and TRBJ2-2; D perhaps matches TRBD2 (6 bases). The CDR3 is 16 residues long. Germline V CDR1 and CDR2: MNHGY, SAAAGT. V was trimmed by 4 bases and J by 0 bases, leaving 12 bases between them. For the CDR3, the DNA is TGTGCCAGCAGTTCGCGGGACTGGGCGAACACCGGGGAGCTGTTTTTT. It encodes CASSSRDWANTGELFF.

The rearrangement links TRBV5-8 to TRBJ1-3; unclear D gene. This CDR3 is built from 14 residues. V lost 4 bases to trimming and J lost 0 bases, with 8 bases between them. Germline CDR1 reads SGHTS; CDR2 reads YDEGEE. CDR3: CASSRASSGNTIYF. The CDR3 region has the DNA TGTGCCAGCAGCCGTGCGTCCTCTGGAAACACCATATATTTT.

The chain uses TRBV5-1 and TRBJ2-7; D possibly corresponds to TRBD1 (6 bases). Trimming took 4 bases from V and 6 from J, leaving 11 bases between them. The germline V gene encodes CDR1 SGHRS and CDR2 YFSETQ. The CDR3 runs to 12 residues. Here the CDR3 reads CASSTQGSEQYF. CDR3 sequence (DNA): TGCGCCAGCAGCACACAGGGAAGCGAGCAGTACTTC.

The V gene is TRBV2, the J gene TRBJ2-3; 11 nucleotides line up with TRBD2. CDR1 is SNHLY and CDR2 is FYNNEI in the germline V gene. This CDR3 contains 17 residues. Trimming cost V 10 bases and J 0 bases; bases outside gene matches: 12. The CDR3: CATQGGIAGGSTDTQYF. The CDR3 DNA reads TGTGCCACCCAGGGAGGTATAGCGGGAGGGAGCACAGATACGCAGTATTTT.

The V and J genes are TRBV5-6 and TRBJ2-7, with TRBD1 matching over 11 bases. The trim removed 0 bases at V and 3 bases at J, leaving 5 bases unmatched. Germline CDR1 SGHDT, CDR2 YYEEEE. The CDR3 totals 16 residues. CDR3 loop: CASSLAGTGGLYEQYF. The CDR3 region has the DNA TGTGCCAGCAGCTTGGCCGGGACAGGGGGTCTCTACGAGCAGTACTTC.

The V gene is TRBV6-5, the J gene TRBJ2-7, with no clear D. The V gene lost 0 bases and the J gene lost 3 bases, with 9 bases spanning the gap. The V gene's germline CDR1 is MNHEY and CDR2 SVGAGI. This CDR3 spans 14 amino acids. The CDR3 reads CASSYSSEFYEQYF. CDR3 nucleotide sequence: TGTGCCAGCAGTTACTCATCAGAATTCTACGAGCAGTACTTC.

This rearrangement joins TRBV7-6 to TRBJ2-3; 11 bases agree with TRBD1. Germline V gene sequence: CDR1 SGHVS, CDR2 FNYEAQ. The CDR3 is made up of 14 amino acids. V trimming: 3 bases; J trimming: 4 bases; junction bases outside the gene matches: 0. The CDR3 sequence: CASSLGQGADTQYF. DNA for the CDR3: TGTGCCAGCAGCTTGGGACAGGGGGCAGATACGCAGTATTTT.

This sequence joins TRBV28 and TRBJ2-7; 9 positions agree with TRBD1. Germline V gene data show CDR1 as MDHEN and CDR2 as SYDVKM. The CDR3 totals 14 residues. Trimming removed 4 bases from V and 4 bases from J; junction bases left unmatched: 5. CDR3 nucleotide sequence: TGTGCCAGCAGTTCCTGGGACAGGGCGTACGAGCAGTACTTC. Protein sequence: CASSSWDRAYEQYF.

This chain joins TRBV6-1 and TRBJ2-6; D gene unclear. The V and J ends lost 6 bases and 1 base respectively, with 10 bases between them. Germline V lookup: CDR1 MNHNS, CDR2 SASEGT. The CDR3 length is 15 residues. DNA of the CDR3: TGTGCCAGCAGAGAGACGAGGTCTGGGGCCAACGTCCTGACTTTC. Translation gives CASRETRSGANVLTF.

This clone was detected once. The V gene is TRBV7-6, the J gene TRBJ2-1; 16 bases match TRBD2. This CDR3 has 20 residues. Trimming took 3 bases from V and 5 from J; bases not matched to a gene: 13. CDR1 is SGHVS and CDR2 is FNYEAQ in the germline V gene. The CDR3 DNA reads as TGTGCCAGCAGCTTGGAAACACCGGGACTAGCGGGGGGGAGGGACAATGAGCAGTTCTTC. Protein: CASSLETPGLAGGRDNEQFF.

The chain employs TRBV28 and TRBJ1-1; D gene unclear. Trimming pared 6 bases from V and 4 bases from J, leaving 9 bases between. Germline CDR1 MDHEN, CDR2 SYDVKM. The CDR3 extends over 12 amino acids. The CDR3 loop is CASSYGSTEAFF. CDR3 nucleotides: TGTGCCAGCAGCTACGGGAGCACTGAAGCTTTCTTT. Complete variable domain (other parts from reference TRBV28 and TRBJ1-1): DVKVTQSSRYLVKRTGEKVFLECVQDMDHENMFWYRQDPGLGLRLIYFSYDVKMKEKGDIPEGYSVSREKKERFSLILESASTNQTSMYLCASSYGSTEAFFGQGTRLTVV.

J is TRBJ2-1 and V is TRBV28; 13 bases are shared with TRBD2. Germline loops: CDR1 MDHEN, CDR2 SYDVKM. The CDR3 extends over 16 amino acids. V shed 5 bases and J 7 bases; nucleotides not matched to a gene: 8. DNA for the CDR3: TGTGCCAGCAGTCAACTAGCGGGAGGGCCTCCGAATGAGCAGTTCTTC. Residues: CASSQLAGGPPNEQFF.

The chain uses TRBV28 and TRBJ2-7, with 8 bases identical to TRBD2. Trimming at V came to 2 bases and at J to 9 bases, leaving 9 bases not matched to a gene. Germline V gene sequence: CDR1 MDHEN, CDR2 SYDVKM. The CDR3 runs 14 residues. CDR3 DNA: TGTGCCAGCAGTTTAGCGGGACTAGAAATGCGGCAGTACTTC. This encodes CASSLAGLEMRQYF.

The chain couples TRBV13 to TRBJ1-3; D is undetermined. Per germline, CDR1 PRHDT and CDR2 FYEKMQ (reference sequence). The CDR3 runs to 13 residues. The V and J ends lost 4 bases and 7 bases respectively, with 11 bases between them. The CDR3 nucleotides read TGTGCCAGCAGCTCCGGGGATGTTAACACCATATATTTT. As protein: CASSSGDVNTIYF.